This is a list of T cell receptor beta chains from one sample in a study of shared clonotypes between healthy human individuals. Sequencing used immunoSEQ multiplex PCR; TCRdb keeps in-frame clones, though not all of them. The sample yields about 590,000 clones, around 95% seen once. Material for sequencing was naive CD8+ T cells sorted from blood. These receptors were collected from a woman aged 25 to 45 in good health. Each CDR3 is given with its conserved first and last residue. The D gene is left open where the match is weak. Only some rows state a clone size, as once, few, many or a class for expanded clones.

d_call	clone_size	v_call	j_call	cdr3_nt	cdr3_aa
TRBD1	.	TRBV28	TRBJ2-3	TGTGCCAGCAGTTCTACAGGGGACGCAGATACGCAGTATTTT	CASSSTGDADTQYF
.	.	TRBV19	TRBJ1-5	TGTGCCAGTAAGGTGGGATTCACCCAGCATTTT	CASKVGFTQHF
.	.	TRBV14	TRBJ2-5	TGTGCCAGCAGCCAAGACGGGACTTTTCGGGAGACCCAGTACTTC	CASSQDGTFRETQYF
TRBD2	.	TRBV28	TRBJ2-3	TGTGCCAGCAGTTTGGGTCGGGGAGGGCCAGATACGCAGTATTTT	CASSLGRGGPDTQYF
.	.	TRBV29-1	TRBJ2-7	TGCAGCGTCCGAACTGGGATCTCCTACGAGCAGTACTTC	CSVRTGISYEQYF
.	once	TRBV28	TRBJ1-2	TGTGCCAGCAGTTTATCTGCCGGGGCTAACTATGGCTACACCTTC	CASSLSAGANYGYTF
.	.	TRBV6-1	TRBJ2-3	TGTGCCAGCAGTGAAGGGTCCAGGTGGGACCCCACAGATACGCAGTATTTT	CASSEGSRWDPTDTQYF
TRBD1	.	TRBV6-1	TRBJ2-7	TGTGCCAGCAGTGAAGGAAGGCTGGGGACAGCATTATACGAGCAGTACTTC	CASSEGRLGTALYEQYF
TRBD1	.	TRBV9	TRBJ1-1	TGTGCCAGCAGCGAAAACAGGGGGAACACTGAAGCTTTCTTT	CASSENRGNTEAFF
.	.	TRBV7-9	TRBJ2-7	TGTGCCAGCAGCTTCTCCGGGACCCATTCCTACGAGCAGTACTTC	CASSFSGTHSYEQYF
TRBD2	.	TRBV27	TRBJ2-2	TGTGCCAGCAGTTTTCTGGGACTAGGGGCCGGGGAGCTGTTTTTT	CASSFLGLGAGELFF
.	.	TRBV14	TRBJ1-2	TGTGCCAGCAGCCAAGTCGGAGGGCCAAGCTACACCTTC	CASSQVGGPSYTF
.	.	TRBV30	TRBJ2-7	TGTGCCTGGAGTGTTGGGGCAGGGTCTTACGAGCAGTACTTC	CAWSVGAGSYEQYF
TRBD2	.	TRBV5-1	TRBJ2-7	TGCGCCAGCAGCGGAACGGCTAGCGGGAGCTTCTCCTACGAGCAGTACTTC	CASSGTASGSFSYEQYF
.	.	TRBV21-1	TRBJ2-7	TGTGCCAGCATCCGTCGACGGGTTTTCGAGCAGTACTTC	CASIRRRVFEQYF
TRBD1	.	TRBV28	TRBJ2-4	TGTGCCAGCAGGGCACTCGGGACAGTGAATAGTAAGAACCGAAAAAACATTCAGTACTTC	CASRALGTVNSKNRKNIQYF
TRBD1	.	TRBV28	TRBJ1-2	TGTGCCAGCAGTAAGACAGGGGGATCCTATGGCTACACCTTC	CASSKTGGSYGYTF
.	.	TRBV6-5	TRBJ1-2	TGTGCCAGCAACCACAGCCCGTCCCCCTATGGCTACACCTTC	CASNHSPSPYGYTF
.	.	TRBV13	TRBJ2-1	TGTGCCAGCAGCTTTCTGAGAGACAATGAGCAGTTCTTC	CASSFLRDNEQFF
.	.	TRBV2	TRBJ2-7	TGTGCCAGCAGCTGGGACTCAGCTTACGAGCAGTACTTC	CASSWDSAYEQYF
TRBD1	.	TRBV4-1	TRBJ2-2	TGCGCCAGCAGCCACCCGGGACAGCAGCCGAACACCGGGGAGCTGTTTTTT	CASSHPGQQPNTGELFF
.	once	TRBV2	TRBJ1-1	TGTGCCAGCAGCCTCGGACGGTTTGAAGCTTTCTTT	CASSLGRFEAFF
TRBD2	.	TRBV5-1	TRBJ2-7	TGCGCCAGCAGCGGAACGACTAGCGGGCGCTACGAGCAGTACTTC	CASSGTTSGRYEQYF
TRBD2	.	TRBV7-9	TRBJ2-7	TGTGCCAGCAGCTCGACTAGCGGGAGGGCCTTATACGAGCAGTACTTC	CASSSTSGRALYEQYF
.	once	TRBV19	TRBJ2-3	TGTGCCAGTACGGAAGGAGGGTTGGGAGATACGCAGTATTTT	CASTEGGLGDTQYF
TRBD1	.	TRBV11-3	TRBJ2-7	TGTGCCAGCAGCTCCGGGACAGGGGGCAAGCAGTACTTC	CASSSGTGGKQYF
.	.	TRBV5-4	TRBJ2-3	TGTGCCAGCAGCTTGGGAAATACGCAGTATTTT	CASSLGNTQYF
.	.	TRBV7-9	TRBJ2-7	TGTGCCAGCAGCTTTGCAGGATCCTACGAGCAGTACTTC	CASSFAGSYEQYF
.	.	TRBV28	TRBJ1-2	TGTGCCAGCAGTTTAGTGACTAACTATGGCTACACCTTC	CASSLVTNYGYTF
TRBD2	.	TRBV15	TRBJ2-7	TGTGCCACCAGCAGACCTACTAGCGCCTACGAGCAGTACTTC	CATSRPTSAYEQYF
.	.	TRBV4-1	TRBJ1-1	TGCGCCAGCAGCCAAGGGGGTCCTGAAGCTTTCTTT	CASSQGGPEAFF
.	.	TRBV28	TRBJ1-3	TGTGCCAGCAGAGAAGGACACCCCAACTCTGGAAACACCATATATTTT	CASREGHPNSGNTIYF
.	.	TRBV5-4	TRBJ1-3	TGTGCCAGCAGCTTGGTATACAGGAGAAACACCATATATTTT	CASSLVYRRNTIYF
.	.	TRBV6-1	TRBJ2-7	TGTGCCAGCAGTGCCTTAGGTAGCGGTTTAACCTACGAGCAGTACTTC	CASSALGSGLTYEQYF
TRBD2	.	TRBV15	TRBJ2-3	TGTGCCACCAGCTCAGGGACTAGCGGGAGGACAGATACGCAGTATTTT	CATSSGTSGRTDTQYF
TRBD1	.	TRBV18	TRBJ2-5	TGTGCCAGCTCAGACGGCTTCCGGGACAGGGGCTTGGCTGGAGAGACCCAGTACTTC	CASSDGFRDRGLAGETQYF
TRBD2	.	TRBV28	TRBJ2-7	TGTGCCAGTTCTATACTAGCGGGTCCCGCCTACGAGCAGTACTTC	CASSILAGPAYEQYF
.	.	TRBV19	TRBJ1-1	TGTGCCAGTAGTATTGTATTGAACACTGAAGCTTTCTTT	CASSIVLNTEAFF